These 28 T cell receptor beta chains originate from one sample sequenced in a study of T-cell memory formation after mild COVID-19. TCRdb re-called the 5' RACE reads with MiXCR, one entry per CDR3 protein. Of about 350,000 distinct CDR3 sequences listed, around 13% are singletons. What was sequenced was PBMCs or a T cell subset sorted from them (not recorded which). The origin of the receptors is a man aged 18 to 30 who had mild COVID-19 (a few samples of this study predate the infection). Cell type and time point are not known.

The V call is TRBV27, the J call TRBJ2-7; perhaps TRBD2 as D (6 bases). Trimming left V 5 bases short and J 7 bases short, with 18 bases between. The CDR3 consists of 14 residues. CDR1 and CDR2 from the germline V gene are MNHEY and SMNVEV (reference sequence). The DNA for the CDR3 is TGTGCCAGCAGTCCCACCCCGGGACTCTCTGAGCAGTACGTC. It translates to CASSPTPGLSEQYV.

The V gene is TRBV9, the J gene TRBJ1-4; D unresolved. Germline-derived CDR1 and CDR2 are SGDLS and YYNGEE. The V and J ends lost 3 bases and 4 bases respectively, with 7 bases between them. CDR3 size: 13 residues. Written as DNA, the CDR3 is TGTGCCAGCAGCGCCGCGATTAATGAAAAACTGTTTTTT. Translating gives CASSAAINEKLFF.

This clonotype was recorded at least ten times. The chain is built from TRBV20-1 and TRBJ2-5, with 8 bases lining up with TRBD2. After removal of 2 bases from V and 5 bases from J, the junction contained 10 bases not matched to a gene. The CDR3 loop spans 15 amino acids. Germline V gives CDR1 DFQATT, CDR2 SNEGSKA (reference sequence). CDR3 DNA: TGCAGTGCTAGAAAGGCTAGCGGGCTGTGGGAGACCCAGTACTTC. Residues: CSARKASGLWETQYF.

CDR3 loop: CASSETQGRTGELFF. The CDR3 nucleotides read TGTGCCAGCAGCGAAACACAGGGTCGGACCGGGGAGCTGTTTTTT. The chain employs TRBV7-6 and TRBJ2-2; tentatively, D is TRBD1 (6 bases). The CDR3 runs 15 residues. V was clipped by 5 bases and J by 5 bases, with 15 bases between them. Germline V gene lookup returns CDR1 SGHVS and CDR2 FNYEAQ.

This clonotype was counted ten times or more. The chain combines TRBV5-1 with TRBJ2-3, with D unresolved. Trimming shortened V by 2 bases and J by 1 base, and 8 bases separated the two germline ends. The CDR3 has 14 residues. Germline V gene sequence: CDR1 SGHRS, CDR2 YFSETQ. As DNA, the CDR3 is TGCGCCAGCAGCTTCGCTGCCCGCACAGATACGCAGTATTTT. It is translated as CASSFAARTDTQYF.

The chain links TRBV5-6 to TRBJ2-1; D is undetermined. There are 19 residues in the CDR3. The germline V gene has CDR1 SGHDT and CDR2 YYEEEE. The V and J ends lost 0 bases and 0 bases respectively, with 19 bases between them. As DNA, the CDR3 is TGTGCCAGCAGCTTGGGACGGTTTTGGGATGAGAGCTCCTACAATGAGCAGTTCTTC. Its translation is CASSLGRFWDESSYNEQFF.

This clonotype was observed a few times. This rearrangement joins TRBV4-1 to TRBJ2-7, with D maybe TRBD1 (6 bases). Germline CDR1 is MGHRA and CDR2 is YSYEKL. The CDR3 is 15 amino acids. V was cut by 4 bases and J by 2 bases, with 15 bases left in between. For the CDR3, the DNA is TGCGCCAGCAGCCCAGGAGTACAGGGCACCTACGAGCAGTACTTC. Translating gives CASSPGVQGTYEQYF.

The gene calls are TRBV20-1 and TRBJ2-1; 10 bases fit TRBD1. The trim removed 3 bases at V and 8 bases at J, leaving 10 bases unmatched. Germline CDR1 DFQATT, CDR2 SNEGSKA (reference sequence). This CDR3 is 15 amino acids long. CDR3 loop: CSARRDRGGADEQFF. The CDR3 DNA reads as TGCAGTGCTAGGAGGGACAGGGGTGGGGCGGATGAGCAGTTCTTC.

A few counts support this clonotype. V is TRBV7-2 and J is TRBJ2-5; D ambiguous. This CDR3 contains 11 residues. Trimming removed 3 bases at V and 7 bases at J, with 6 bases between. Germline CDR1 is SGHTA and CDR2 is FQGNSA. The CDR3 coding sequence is TGTGCCAGCAGCTTCTGGGGGACCCAGTACTTC. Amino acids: CASSFWGTQYF.

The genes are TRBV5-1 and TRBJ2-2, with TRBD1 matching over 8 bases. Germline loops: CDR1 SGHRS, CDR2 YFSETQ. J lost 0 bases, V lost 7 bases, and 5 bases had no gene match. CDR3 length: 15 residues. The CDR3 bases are TGCGCCAGCGCCGACAGGGGTTCGAACACCGGGGAGCTGTTTTTT. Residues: CASADRGSNTGELFF. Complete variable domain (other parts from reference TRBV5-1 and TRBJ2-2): KAGVTQTPRYLIKTRGQQVTLSCSPISGHRSVSWYQQTPGQGLQFLFEYFSETQRNKGNFPGRFSGRQFSNSRSEMNVSTLELGDSALYLCASADRGSNTGELFFGEGSRLTVL.

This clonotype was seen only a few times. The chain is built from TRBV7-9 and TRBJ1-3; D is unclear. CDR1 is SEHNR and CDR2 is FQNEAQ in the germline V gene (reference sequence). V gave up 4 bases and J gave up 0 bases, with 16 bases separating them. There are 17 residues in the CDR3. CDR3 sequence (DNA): TGTGCCAGCAGCTACCAACCGCCCTCGTACTCTGGAAACACCATATATTTT. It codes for CASSYQPPSYSGNTIYF.

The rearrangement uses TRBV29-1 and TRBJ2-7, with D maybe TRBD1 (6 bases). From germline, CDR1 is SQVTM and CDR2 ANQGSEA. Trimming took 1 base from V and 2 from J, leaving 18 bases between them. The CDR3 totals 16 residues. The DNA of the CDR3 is TGCAGCGTTGAAGGCGGACAGCCTCATGGAGCCTACGAGCAGTACTTC. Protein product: CSVEGGQPHGAYEQYF.

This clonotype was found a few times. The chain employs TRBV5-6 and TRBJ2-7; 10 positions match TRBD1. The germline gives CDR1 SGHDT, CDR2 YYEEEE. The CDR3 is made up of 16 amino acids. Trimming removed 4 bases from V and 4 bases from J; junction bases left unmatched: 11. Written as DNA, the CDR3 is TGTGCCAGCAGCCCTAGGACAGGGGGTTCCCATTACGAGCAGTACTTC. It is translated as CASSPRTGGSHYEQYF.

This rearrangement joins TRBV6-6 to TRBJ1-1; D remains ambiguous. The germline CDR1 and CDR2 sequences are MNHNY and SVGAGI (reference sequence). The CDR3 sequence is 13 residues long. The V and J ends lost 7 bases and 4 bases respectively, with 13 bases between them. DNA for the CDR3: TGTGCCAGCAATAGACGGAGGTCCACTGAAGCTTTCTTT. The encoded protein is CASNRRRSTEAFF.

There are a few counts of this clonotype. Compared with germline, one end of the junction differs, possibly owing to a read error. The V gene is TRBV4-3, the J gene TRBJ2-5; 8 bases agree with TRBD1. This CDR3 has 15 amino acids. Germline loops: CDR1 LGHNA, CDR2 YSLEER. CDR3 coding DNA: TGCACCAGCAGCCAAGCACAGGGGGTCGGGGAGACCCAGTACTTC. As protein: CTSSQAQGVGETQYF.

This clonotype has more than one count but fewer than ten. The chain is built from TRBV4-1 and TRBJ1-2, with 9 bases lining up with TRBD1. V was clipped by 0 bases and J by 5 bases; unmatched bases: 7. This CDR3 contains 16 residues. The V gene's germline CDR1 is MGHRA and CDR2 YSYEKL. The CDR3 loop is CASSQEGTGIGYGYTF. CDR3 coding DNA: TGCGCCAGCAGCCAAGAAGGGACAGGGATTGGTTATGGCTACACCTTC.

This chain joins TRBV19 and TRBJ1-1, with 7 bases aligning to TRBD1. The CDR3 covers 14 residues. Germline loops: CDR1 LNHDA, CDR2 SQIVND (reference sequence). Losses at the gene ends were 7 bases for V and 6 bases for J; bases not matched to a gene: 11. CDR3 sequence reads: CASTPTGNIPEAFF. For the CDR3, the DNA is TGTGCCAGTACCCCGACAGGGAATATCCCTGAAGCTTTCTTT. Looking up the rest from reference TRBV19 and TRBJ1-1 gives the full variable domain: DGGITQSPKYLFRKEGQNVTLSCEQNLNHDAMYWYRQDPGQGLRLIYYSQIVNDFQKGDIAEGYSVSREKKESFPLTVTSAQKNPTAFYLCASTPTGNIPEAFFGQGTRLTVV.

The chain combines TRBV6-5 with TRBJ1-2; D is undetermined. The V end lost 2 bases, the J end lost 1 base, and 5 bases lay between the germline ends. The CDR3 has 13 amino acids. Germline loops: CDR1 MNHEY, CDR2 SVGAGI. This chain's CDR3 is CASSYLGNYGYTF. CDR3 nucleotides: TGTGCCAGCAGTTACCTAGGTAACTATGGCTACACCTTC.

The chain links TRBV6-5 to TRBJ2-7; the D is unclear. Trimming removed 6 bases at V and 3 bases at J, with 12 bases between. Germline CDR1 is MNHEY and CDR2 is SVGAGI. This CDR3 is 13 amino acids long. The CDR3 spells CASSLYGYYEQYF. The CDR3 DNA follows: TGTGCCAGCAGCCTGTACGGTTACTACGAGCAGTACTTC.

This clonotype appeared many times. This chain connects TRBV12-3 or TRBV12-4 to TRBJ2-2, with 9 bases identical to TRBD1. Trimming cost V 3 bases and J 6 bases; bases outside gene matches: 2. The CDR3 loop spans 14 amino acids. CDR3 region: CASSFTGGPGELFF. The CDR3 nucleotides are TGTGCCAGCAGTTTTACAGGGGGCCCCGGGGAGCTGTTTTTT.

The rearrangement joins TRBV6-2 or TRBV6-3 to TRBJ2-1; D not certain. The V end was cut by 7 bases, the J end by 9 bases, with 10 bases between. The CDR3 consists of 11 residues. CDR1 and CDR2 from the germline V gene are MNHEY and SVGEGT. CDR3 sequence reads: CASKGATEQFF. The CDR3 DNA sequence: TGTGCCAGCAAGGGCGCGACTGAGCAGTTCTTC.

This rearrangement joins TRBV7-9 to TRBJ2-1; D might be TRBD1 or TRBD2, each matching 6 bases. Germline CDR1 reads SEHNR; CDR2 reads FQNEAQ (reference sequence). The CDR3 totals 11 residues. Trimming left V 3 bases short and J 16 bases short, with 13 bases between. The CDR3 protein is CASSLVRGTFF. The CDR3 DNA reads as TGTGCCAGCAGCTTGGTACGGGGGACATTCTTC. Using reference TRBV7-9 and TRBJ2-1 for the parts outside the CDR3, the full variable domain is DTGVSQNPRHKITKRGQNVTFRCDPISEHNRLYWYRQTLGQGPEFLTYFQNEAQLEKSRLLSDRFSAERPKGSFSTLEIQRTEQGDSAMYLCASSLVRGTFFGPGTRLTVL.

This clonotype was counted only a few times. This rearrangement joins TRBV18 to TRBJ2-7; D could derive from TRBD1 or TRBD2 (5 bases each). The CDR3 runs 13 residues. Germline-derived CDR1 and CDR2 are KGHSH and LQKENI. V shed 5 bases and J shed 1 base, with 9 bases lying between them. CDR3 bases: TGTGCCAGCTCAAGGGACGAATCCTACGAGCAGTACGTC. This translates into CASSRDESYEQYV.

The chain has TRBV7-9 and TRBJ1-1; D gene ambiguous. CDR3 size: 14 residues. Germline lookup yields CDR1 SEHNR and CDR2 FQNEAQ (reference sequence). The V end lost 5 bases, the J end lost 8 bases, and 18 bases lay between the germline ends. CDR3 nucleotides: TGTGCCAGCAGCATCCAAGGTGTAATAGCGGAAGCTTTCTTT. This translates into CASSIQGVIAEAFF.

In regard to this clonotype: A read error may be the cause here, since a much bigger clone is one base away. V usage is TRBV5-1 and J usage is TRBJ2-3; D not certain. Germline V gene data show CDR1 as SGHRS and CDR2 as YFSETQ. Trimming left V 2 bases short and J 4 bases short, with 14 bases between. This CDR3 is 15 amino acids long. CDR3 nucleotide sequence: TGCGCCAGCAGCTTTGTACCTGGTGGGGCAGATACGCAGTATTTT. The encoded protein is CASSFVPGGADTQYF.

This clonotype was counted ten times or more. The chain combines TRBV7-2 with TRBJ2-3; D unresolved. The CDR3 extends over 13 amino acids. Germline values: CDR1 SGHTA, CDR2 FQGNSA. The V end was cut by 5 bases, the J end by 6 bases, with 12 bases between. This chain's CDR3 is CASSHYSTDTQYF. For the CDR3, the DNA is TGTGCCAGCAGCCATTATAGTACCGATACGCAGTATTTT. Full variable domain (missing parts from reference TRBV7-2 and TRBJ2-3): GAGVSQSPSNKVTEKGKDVELRCDPISGHTALYWYRQSLGQGLEFLIYFQGNSAPDKSGLPSDRFSAERTGGSVSTLTIQRTQQEDSAVYLCASSHYSTDTQYFGPGTRLTVL.

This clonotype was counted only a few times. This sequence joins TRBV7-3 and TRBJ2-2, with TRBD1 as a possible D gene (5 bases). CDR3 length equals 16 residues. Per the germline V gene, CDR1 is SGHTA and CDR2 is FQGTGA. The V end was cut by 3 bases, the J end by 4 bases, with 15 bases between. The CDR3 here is CASSFPRARGTGELFF. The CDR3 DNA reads TGTGCCAGCAGCTTTCCACGGGCTAGGGGCACCGGGGAGCTGTTTTTT. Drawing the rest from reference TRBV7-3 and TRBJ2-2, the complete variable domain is GAGVSQTPSNKVTEKGKYVELRCDPISGHTALYWYRQSLGQGPEFLIYFQGTGAADDSGLPNDRFFAVRPEGSVSTLKIQRTERGDSAVYLCASSFPRARGTGELFFGEGSRLTVL.

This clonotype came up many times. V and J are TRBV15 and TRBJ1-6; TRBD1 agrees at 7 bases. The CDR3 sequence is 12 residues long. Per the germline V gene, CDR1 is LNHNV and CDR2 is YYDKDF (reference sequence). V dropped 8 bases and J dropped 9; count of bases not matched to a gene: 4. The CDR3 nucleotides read TGTGCCACCGGACAGGATGGTTCACCCCTCCACTTT. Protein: CATGQDGSPLHF. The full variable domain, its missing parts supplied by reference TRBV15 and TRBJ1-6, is DAMVIQNPRYQVTQFGKPVTLSCSQTLNHNVMYWYQQKSSQAPKLLFHYYDKDFNNEADTPDNFQSRRPNTSFCFLDIRSPGLGDTAMYLCATGQDGSPLHFGNGTRLTVT.